This TCR beta chain came from a study of T cell clonality in common variable immunodeficiency. Study-level points and caveats: Compared with controls, CVID subjects had fewer shared TCRbeta clones. Common variable immunodeficiency TCR beta sequences reportedly had fewer deletions and N-nucleotide insertions. CVID subjects showed higher TCRbeta clonality than healthy controls.

This clone appeared many times. What it recognizes is unknown. Coverage ceases 3 residues before the CDR3 finishes, and the germline J gene fills in the end. The CDR3 runs to 15 residues. The germline V gene has CDR1 SNHLY and CDR2 FYNNEI. V lost 5 bases and J lost 7; bases outside the gene matches: 10. Both groups were predominantly of Caucasian heritage. The table came from immunoSEQ multiplex PCR; TCRdb's copy has only in-frame clones and leaves some out. The profile covers over 35,000 clones, none occurring a single time. Sequencing was carried out using peripheral blood mononuclear cells. This TCR came from a person aged 18-70 years in good health. This sequence joins TRBV2 and TRBJ2-1; 8 nucleotides agree with TRBD2. The part of the CDR3 DNA that was read is TGTGCCAGCAGTTCTAGCGGGTACTCCTCAAATGAG. Translated: CASSSSGYSSNE. The complete CDR3 reads CASSSSGYSSNEQFF.